Listed below are T cell receptor beta chains from one sample, sequenced in a study of blood T cell repertoires in COVID-19. TCRdb's copy holds only in-frame clones and misses some; the assay was immunoSEQ multiplex PCR. In the table there are under 350,000 clones, approximately 86% of which are singletons. Source material: PBMCs or T cells enriched from blood (not recorded which). The receptors come from a woman in her thirties or forties with acute COVID-19. The CDR3 runs from the conserved cysteine through the conserved F or W.

v_call: TRBV12-5
j_call: TRBJ1-5
cdr3_aa: CASGLVLGDTQNQPQHF

v_call: TRBV3-1/TRBV3-2
j_call: TRBJ1-1
cdr3_aa: CASSPKLGNTEAFF

v_call: TRBV2
j_call: TRBJ1-3
cdr3_aa: CASRLTGGKDTIYF

v_call: TRBV11-3
j_call: TRBJ2-5
cdr3_aa: CASSLGRGETQYF

v_call: TRBV28
j_call: TRBJ2-1
cdr3_aa: CASSLTVDEQFF

v_call: TRBV28
j_call: TRBJ2-1
cdr3_aa: CASSLTAVLSGPKYNEQFF

v_call: TRBV7-2
j_call: TRBJ1-1
cdr3_aa: CASSPLRGTEAFF

v_call: TRBV5-1
j_call: TRBJ2-1
cdr3_aa: CASSIAGATYNEQFF

v_call: TRBV19
j_call: TRBJ1-1
cdr3_aa: CASSIAPDRVAWNTEAFF

v_call: TRBV7-3
j_call: TRBJ2-7
cdr3_aa: CASSPQESYEQYF

v_call: TRBV28
j_call: TRBJ1-4
cdr3_aa: CASSLRMGRGGTNEKLFF

v_call: TRBV19
j_call: TRBJ2-3
cdr3_aa: CATGGTGNTDTQYF

v_call: TRBV27
j_call: TRBJ2-3
cdr3_aa: CASSLVGGDSASRTDTQYF

v_call: TRBV29-1
j_call: TRBJ2-7
cdr3_aa: CSVEVLAGEEQYF

v_call: TRBV3-1/TRBV3-2
j_call: TRBJ2-2
cdr3_aa: CASSQDSKRRNTGELFF

v_call: TRBV5-1
j_call: TRBJ2-5
cdr3_aa: CASNQGWETQYF

v_call: TRBV12-3/TRBV12-4
j_call: TRBJ2-7
cdr3_aa: CASSLEERGIEYF

v_call: TRBV10-3
j_call: TRBJ2-1
cdr3_aa: CAIGLIGAGGSYNEQFF

v_call: TRBV28
j_call: TRBJ1-2
cdr3_aa: CASSYIRSEGYTF

v_call: TRBV7-3
j_call: TRBJ2-1
cdr3_aa: CASSPSGQGAGQFF

v_call: TRBV2
j_call: TRBJ2-7
cdr3_aa: CASSFSPGLLYEQYF

v_call: TRBV5-6
j_call: TRBJ2-7
cdr3_aa: CASSLPEGEGYEQYF

v_call: TRBV20-1
j_call: TRBJ1-1
cdr3_aa: CSEMEGKEAFF

v_call: TRBV19
j_call: TRBJ2-1
cdr3_aa: CASSIGKGQGLLNEQFF

v_call: TRBV7-2
j_call: TRBJ1-1
cdr3_aa: CASTATSTVNTEAFF

v_call: TRBV19
j_call: TRBJ2-7
cdr3_aa: CASSRPGTGEYEQYF

v_call: TRBV2
j_call: TRBJ2-3
cdr3_aa: CASSEALRRLAGTTLSTDTQYF

v_call: TRBV27
j_call: TRBJ2-2
cdr3_aa: CASSFRSTGELFF

v_call: TRBV3-1/TRBV3-2
j_call: TRBJ1-6
cdr3_aa: CASSRTDRGNSPLHF

v_call: TRBV11-2
j_call: TRBJ2-7
cdr3_aa: CASSLSPSGTLSYEQYF

v_call: TRBV5-4
j_call: TRBJ2-3
cdr3_aa: CASSLVIAAALTDTQYF

v_call: TRBV6-2/TRBV6-3
j_call: TRBJ1-2
cdr3_aa: CASSLFGGNYGYTF

v_call: TRBV7-8
j_call: TRBJ2-1
cdr3_aa: CASSLAVGLAIQFF

v_call: TRBV7-9
j_call: TRBJ1-4
cdr3_aa: CASSSGEKLFF

v_call: TRBV7-8
j_call: TRBJ1-2
cdr3_aa: CASSLGTGNIYGYTF

v_call: TRBV7-2
j_call: TRBJ2-1
cdr3_aa: CASTRDTNNEQFF

v_call: TRBV6-5
j_call: TRBJ1-1
cdr3_aa: CASRVMADTEAFF

v_call: TRBV18
j_call: TRBJ1-1
cdr3_aa: CASSAGQGFTEAFF

v_call: TRBV27
j_call: TRBJ1-1
cdr3_aa: CASRGVQRINTEAFF

v_call: TRBV7-2
j_call: TRBJ1-5
cdr3_aa: CASSAHRGSNQPQHF

v_call: TRBV12-5
j_call: TRBJ1-2
cdr3_aa: CASGLGQNYGYTF

v_call: TRBV5-6
j_call: TRBJ2-3
cdr3_aa: CASNLPRGAVRAQGDTQYF

v_call: TRBV6-5
j_call: TRBJ2-3
cdr3_aa: CASSYSSGGAKDTQYF

v_call: TRBV28
j_call: TRBJ1-1
cdr3_aa: CASSSGQVLNTEAFF

v_call: TRBV7-2
j_call: TRBJ2-2
cdr3_aa: CASSISGGITGELFF

v_call: TRBV27
j_call: TRBJ1-2
cdr3_aa: CASSLFPAQGGHYGYTF

v_call: TRBV25-1
j_call: TRBJ1-1
cdr3_aa: CASSDRNRMNTEAFF

v_call: TRBV6-5
j_call: TRBJ1-2
cdr3_aa: CASSYSSFSLIGYTF

v_call: TRBV11-2
j_call: TRBJ2-2
cdr3_aa: CASSLEQGSTGELFF

v_call: TRBV5-8
j_call: TRBJ2-3
cdr3_aa: CASSLFGGSTDTQYF

v_call: TRBV6-5
j_call: TRBJ1-1
cdr3_aa: CASSPGQGITEAFF

v_call: TRBV9
j_call: TRBJ2-7
cdr3_aa: CASSITGDYEQYF